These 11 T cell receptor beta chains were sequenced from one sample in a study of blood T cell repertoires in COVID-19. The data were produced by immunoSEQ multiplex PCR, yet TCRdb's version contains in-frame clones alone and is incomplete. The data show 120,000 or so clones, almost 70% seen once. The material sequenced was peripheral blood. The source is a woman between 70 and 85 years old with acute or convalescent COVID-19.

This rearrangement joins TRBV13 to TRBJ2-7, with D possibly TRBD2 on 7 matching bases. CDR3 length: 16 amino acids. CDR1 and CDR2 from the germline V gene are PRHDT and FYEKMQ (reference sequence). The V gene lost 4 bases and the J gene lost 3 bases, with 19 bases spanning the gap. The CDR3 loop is CASSWRRRGLGYEQYF. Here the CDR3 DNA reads TGTGCCAGCAGCTGGAGGCGGCGGGGGCTCGGCTACGAGCAGTACTTC.

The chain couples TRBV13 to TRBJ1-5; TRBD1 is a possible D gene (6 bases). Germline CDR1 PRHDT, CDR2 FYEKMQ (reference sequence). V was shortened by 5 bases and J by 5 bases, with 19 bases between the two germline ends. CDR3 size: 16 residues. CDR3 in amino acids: CASSRSGGARDQPQHF. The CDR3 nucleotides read TGTGCCAGCAGCCGCTCTGGGGGGGCAAGGGATCAGCCCCAGCATTTT.

CDR3 DNA: TGTGCCAGTAGTGTCAGACAGGGAGCGAATGAAAAACTGTTTTTT. This encodes CASSVRQGANEKLFF. V is TRBV19 and J is TRBJ1-4, with TRBD1 matching over 7 bases. The J segment lost 5 bases and the V segment lost 5 bases, leaving 8 bases of the junction unmatched. The CDR3 runs 15 residues. Germline CDR1 is LNHDA and CDR2 is SQIVND (reference sequence).

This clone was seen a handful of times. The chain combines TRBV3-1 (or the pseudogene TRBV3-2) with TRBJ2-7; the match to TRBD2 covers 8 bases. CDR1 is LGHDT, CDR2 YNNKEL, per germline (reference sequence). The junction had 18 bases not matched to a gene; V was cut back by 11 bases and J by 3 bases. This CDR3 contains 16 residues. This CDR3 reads CAEFTQPPGLDYEQYF. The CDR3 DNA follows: TGTGCCGAGTTTACTCAGCCCCCGGGACTAGACTACGAGCAGTACTTC.

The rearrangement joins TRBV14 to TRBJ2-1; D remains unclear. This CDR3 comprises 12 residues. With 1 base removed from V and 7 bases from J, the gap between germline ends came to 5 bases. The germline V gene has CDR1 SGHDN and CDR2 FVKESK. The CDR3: CASSQVPNEQFF. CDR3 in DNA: TGTGCCAGCAGCCAAGTCCCGAATGAGCAGTTCTTC.

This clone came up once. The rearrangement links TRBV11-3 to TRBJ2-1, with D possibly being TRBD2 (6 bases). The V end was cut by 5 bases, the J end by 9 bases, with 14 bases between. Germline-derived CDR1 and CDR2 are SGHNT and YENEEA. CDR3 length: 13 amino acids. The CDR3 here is CASSRDSHGEQFF. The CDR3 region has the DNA TGTGCCAGCAGCCGGGACTCCCACGGTGAGCAGTTCTTC.

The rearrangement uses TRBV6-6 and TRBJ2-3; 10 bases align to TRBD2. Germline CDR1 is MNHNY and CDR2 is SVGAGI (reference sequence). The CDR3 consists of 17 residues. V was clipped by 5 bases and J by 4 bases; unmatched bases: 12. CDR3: CASSLPSGGRGPDTQYF. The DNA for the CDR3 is TGTGCCAGCAGTCTACCTAGCGGGGGCCGGGGTCCAGATACGCAGTATTTT.

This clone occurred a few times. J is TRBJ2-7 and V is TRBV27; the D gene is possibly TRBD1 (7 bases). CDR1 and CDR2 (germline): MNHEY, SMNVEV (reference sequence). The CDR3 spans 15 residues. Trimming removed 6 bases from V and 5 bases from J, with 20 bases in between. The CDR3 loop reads CASRTWTGRRDEQYF. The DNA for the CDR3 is TGTGCCAGCAGAACTTGGACAGGTCGGAGGGACGAGCAGTACTTC.

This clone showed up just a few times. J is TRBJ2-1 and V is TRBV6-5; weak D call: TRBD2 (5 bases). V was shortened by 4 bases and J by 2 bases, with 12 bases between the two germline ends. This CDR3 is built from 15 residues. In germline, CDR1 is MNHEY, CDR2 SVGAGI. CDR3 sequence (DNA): TGTGCCAGCAGTTCCTCCGCGGGCGCCTACAATGAGCAGTTCTTC. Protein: CASSSSAGAYNEQFF.

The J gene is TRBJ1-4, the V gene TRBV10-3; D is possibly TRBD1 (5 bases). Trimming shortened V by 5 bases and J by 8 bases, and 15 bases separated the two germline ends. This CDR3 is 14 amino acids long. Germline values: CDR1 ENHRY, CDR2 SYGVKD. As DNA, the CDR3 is TGTGCCATCAGTCCCGGGGGGTCAGGCGAAAAACTGTTTTTT. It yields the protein CAISPGGSGEKLFF.

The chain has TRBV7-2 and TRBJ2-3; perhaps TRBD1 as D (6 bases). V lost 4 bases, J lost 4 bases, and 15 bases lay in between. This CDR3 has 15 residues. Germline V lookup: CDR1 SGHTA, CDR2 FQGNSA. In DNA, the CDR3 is TGTGCCAGCAGCTCCCAGGGGTTCCCGTCAGATACGCAGTATTTT. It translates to CASSSQGFPSDTQYF.